This T cell receptor (beta chain) was profiled in a study of blood T cell repertoires in COVID-19. The wider study: Samples representing acute and convalescent COVID-19 were sourced from the United States, Italy and Spain.

Here immunoSEQ multiplex PCR was the method, and the copy in TCRdb shows in-frame clones only, minus some. The profile shows about 74,000 clones, around 87% of them singletons. Trimming removed 1 base from V and 9 bases from J; junction bases left unmatched: 6. The CDR3 consists of 15 residues. The germline gives CDR1 PRHDT, CDR2 FYEKMQ (reference sequence). V and J are TRBV13 and TRBJ2-4; 10 bases agree with TRBD1. This TCR derives from an elderly woman with active or convalescent COVID-19. Specimen: peripheral blood. The DNA for the CDR3 is TGTGCCAGCAGCTTAGTGTCGGGACAGGGGACCATTCAGTACTTC. It encodes CASSLVSGQGTIQYF.